The 15 T cell receptor beta chains presented below share a single source sample, sequenced in a study of T cells after yellow fever vaccination. Each CDR3 protein is one row after TCRdb ran MiXCR on the 5' RACE reads. The table has about 550,000 distinct CDR3 sequences, approximately 21% seen once; the top ten hold about 13%. Here the sequenced sample was PBMCs, taken 15 days after the yellow fever booster vaccination. These receptors were taken from a man aged 30 to 39 who received the YFV17D yellow fever vaccine.

This clonotype came up a few times. The rearrangement links TRBV10-3 to TRBJ2-2, with TRBD2 identical over 10 bases. Germline trimming cut 3 bases from V and 1 base from J; bases unmatched to any gene: 5. CDR1 and CDR2 (germline): ENHRY, SYGVKD. The CDR3 extends over 17 amino acids. As DNA, the CDR3 is TGTGCCATCAGTGATGTTTCTAGCGGGAGGAACACCGGGGAGCTGTTTTTT. Translation: CAISDVSSGRNTGELFF.

V and J are TRBV20-1 and TRBJ2-2, with D perhaps matching TRBD2 (6 bases). V was cut by 6 bases and J by 7 bases, with 24 bases left in between. CDR3 size: 16 residues. The germline gives CDR1 DFQATT, CDR2 SNEGSKA (reference sequence). The CDR3 DNA is TGCAGTGCCACTACCACGGGACTGACATCTATCGGGGAGCTGTTTTTT. It translates to CSATTTGLTSIGELFF.

This clonotype appeared a few times. V usage is TRBV29-1 and J usage is TRBJ2-1, with 10 bases matching TRBD2. The germline V gene encodes CDR1 SQVTM and CDR2 ANQGSEA. This CDR3 region has 15 residues. The V segment lost 1 base and the J segment 3 bases; nucleotides outside the gene matches: 3. CDR3 DNA sequence: TGCAGCGTTGAAGTGGGACTAGCGAGCTACAATGAGCAGTTCTTC. It yields the protein CSVEVGLASYNEQFF.

The genes are TRBV12-3 or TRBV12-4 and TRBJ2-3, with D unresolved. CDR3 size: 12 residues. The germline V and J ends were trimmed by 5 bases and 9 bases, with 12 bases remaining between them. The CDR3 here is CASSNNGETQYF. The CDR3 coding sequence is TGTGCCAGCAGTAACAATGGGGAAACGCAGTATTTT.

This clonotype showed up just once. V usage is TRBV7-9 and J usage is TRBJ2-7; D possibly corresponds to TRBD2 (6 bases). V shed 0 bases and J shed 9 bases, with 9 bases lying between them. The germline V gene has CDR1 SEHNR and CDR2 FQNEAQ (reference sequence). The CDR3 has 12 residues. CDR3 residues: CASSLAEGWQYF. CDR3 bases: TGTGCCAGCAGCTTAGCGGAGGGTTGGCAGTACTTC.

The rearrangement uses TRBV11-2 and TRBJ2-1; 10 bases are a match to TRBD2. Losses at the gene ends were 5 bases for V and 7 bases for J; bases not matched to a gene: 14. The CDR3 runs 17 residues. From germline, CDR1 is SGHAT and CDR2 FQNNGV. CDR3 sequence: CASSPIEAGGGWNEQFF. Written as DNA, the CDR3 is TGTGCCAGCAGCCCGATAGAAGCGGGAGGGGGATGGAATGAGCAGTTCTTC.

The sample holds a few counts of this clonotype. V gene TRBV12-3 or TRBV12-4 combines with J gene TRBJ2-7, with D unclear. The CDR3 sequence is 15 residues long. Trimming left V 6 bases short and J 5 bases short, with 20 bases between. CDR3 nucleotide sequence: TGTGCCAGCAGACTTGCGTTACGGGCCTGGGACGAGCAGTACTTC. This gives the protein CASRLALRAWDEQYF.

The chain is built from TRBV27 and TRBJ1-5; D is unclear. CDR1 MNHEY and CDR2 SMNVEV come from the germline V gene (reference sequence). V gave up 5 bases and J gave up 3 bases, with 5 bases separating them. The CDR3 contains 12 residues. The CDR3 nucleotides are TGTGCCAGCAGTGCAAACAATCAGCCCCAGCATTTT. Encoded protein: CASSANNQPQHF.

V is TRBV20-1 and J is TRBJ2-1; D is unresolved. The length of the CDR3 is 13 residues. Trimming stripped 5 bases from V and 2 bases from J, with 10 bases between. Germline CDR1 and CDR2: DFQATT and SNEGSKA (reference sequence). CDR3 coding DNA: TGCAGTGCTTTAGTGACCACCTACAATGAGCAGTTCTTC. Translated, it gives CSALVTTYNEQFF.

This clonotype was seen only a few times. The gene calls are TRBV6-2 or TRBV6-3 and TRBJ2-4; a weak D match, TRBD2 (5 bases). Germline assignment: CDR1 MNHEY and CDR2 SVGEGT. The CDR3 length is 14 residues. The germline V and J ends were trimmed by 1 base and 3 bases, with 7 bases remaining between them. CDR3 DNA: TGTGCCAGCAGTTACTGGGAGAACAAAAACATTCAGTACTTC. It encodes CASSYWENKNIQYF.

The chain has TRBV20-1 and TRBJ2-7; TRBD2 aligns across 11 bases. CDR1 DFQATT and CDR2 SNEGSKA come from the germline V gene (reference sequence). This CDR3 has 14 amino acids. The junction had 7 bases not matched to a gene; V was cut back by 6 bases and J by 3 bases. The CDR3 here is CSASTSGRYYEQYF. CDR3 nucleotides: TGCAGTGCGTCCACTAGCGGGAGATACTACGAGCAGTACTTC.

The V call is TRBV12-3 or TRBV12-4, the J call TRBJ1-4; maybe TRBD1 (6 bases). The V end lost 5 bases, the J end lost 6 bases, and 13 bases lay between the germline ends. The CDR3 loop spans 14 amino acids. CDR3 sequence: CASSPQGWDEKLFF. As DNA, the CDR3 is TGTGCCAGCAGTCCTCAGGGGTGGGATGAAAAACTGTTTTTT.

The CDR3 DNA reads as TGCAGCGTTAGCGGGAGCTCCTACAATGAGCAGTTCTTC. It translates to CSVSGSSYNEQFF. J is TRBJ2-1 and V is TRBV29-1, with 8 bases fitting TRBD2. CDR3 length: 13 residues. V trimming: 5 bases; J trimming: 0 bases; junction bases outside the gene matches: 0. Germline V lookup: CDR1 SQVTM, CDR2 ANQGSEA.

CDR3 amino acids: CASSFIPGQGLETQYF. The CDR3 bases are TGTGCCAGCAGCTTCATACCGGGACAGGGATTGGAGACCCAGTACTTC. The chain links TRBV7-8 to TRBJ2-5; 9 bases agree with TRBD1. The CDR3 contains 16 residues. CDR1 is SGHVS, CDR2 FQNEAQ, per germline. V shed 3 bases, J shed 5 bases, and the junction held 10 bases outside the gene matches.

This clonotype was observed a few times. The V gene is TRBV7-6, the J gene TRBJ1-1, with D tentatively TRBD1 (5 bases). V was trimmed by 0 bases and J by 4 bases, leaving 15 bases between them. The length of the CDR3 is 16 residues. Germline values: CDR1 SGHVS, CDR2 FNYEAQ. In DNA, the CDR3 is TGTGCCAGCAGCTTAGCGGGGCAGGTATCCTCCACTGAAGCTTTCTTT. Protein product: CASSLAGQVSSTEAFF.